This T cell receptor beta chain appears in the sequencing data of a study of T-cell reconstitution after alpha-beta-depleted transplantation in children (dated by TCRdb to the mid-2010s). Notes on the research overall: Using TCR repertoire profiling, the study quantitatively followed how T-cell immune reconstitution unfolded in children after TCRalphabeta/CD19-depleted allogeneic hematopoietic cell transplantation.

From its cysteine to its phenylalanine, the CDR3 spans 12 amino acids. Only the CDR3 DNA is retained, 36 bases long and in frame from the first base. The germline V gene (reference sequence) sets CDR1 to DFQATT and CDR2 to SNEGSKA. Trimming at the junction amounts to 3 bases on V and 7 bases on J, and the germline ends lie 10 bases apart. Receptor libraries were prepared by PCR. Instrument used: Illumina HiSeq 2500. Molecular barcoding was employed in the preparation of TCR libraries, with unique molecular identifiers being used to normalize TCRbeta repertoire quantification. TCRdb applied fastp at Q25 and MiXCR to the public reads, then kept only in-frame beta chains. Entries are consolidated by CDR3 protein sequence, retaining the most common genes and DNA. A total of 540,000 or so distinct CDR3 sequences appear in this sample, about 23% of them only once. The ten largest clones take up approximately 14% of the sample.

This clonotype occurred a few times. Its antigen target is currently unknown. Qualities for individual bases were not recorded, and no much larger clone is one base off. The full study reports these points: The high TCRbeta diversity at day 60 in some patients was ascribed to recipient T cells and intrathymic progenitors that had survived conditioning. Hyperexpanded clone frequencies declined over subsequent months; after one year, T-cell counts and TCRbeta diversity were mostly attributed to newly produced T cells. The apparently early recovery of alphabetaT-cell counts about two months after transplant reportedly depended on only several hundred rapidly expanded clones that came from non-depleted graft cells.

The sample's treatment or condition label is to be understood as: allogeneic hematopoietic cell transplantation with graft depleted of TCRalphabeta T cells and CD19 B cells. TCRalphabeta/CD19-depleted allogeneic hematopoietic cell grafts were given to the transplant recipients, all of whom were children. In this chain, TRBV20-1 is recombined with TRBJ2-4; a weak D assignment points to TRBD1 (6 bases agree). The origin of this receptor is a boy under two years old who had a stem cell transplant for acute myeloid leukemia, so the T cells may come from the graft donor. Sample: PBMCs, mostly from graft donor cells, taken 360 days after TCRalphabeta/CD19-depleted stem cell transplant. The nucleotide sequence reads TGCAGTGCTAGGGACAGCTTGAACATTCAGTACTTC. It specifies CSARDSLNIQYF.